Presented here are 9 T cell receptor beta chains from one specimen sequenced in a study of T cells in Graves' hyperthyroidism and ophthalmopathy. RNA transcripts were the template for amplifying TCR beta CDR3 regions. Using the HTBI primer set, a first-round RT-PCR was run on the TCR CDR3. TCRdb reprocessed the multiplex PCR reads with MiXCR, giving one entry per CDR3 protein. The repertoire holds some 180,000 distinct CDR3 sequences, with 17% as singletons. The sample consisted of blood. Source of these receptors: a woman aged 45-65 years with Graves' hyperthyroidism.

About this clonotype: A much bigger clone sits one base away, suggesting this may be a read error. The chain has TRBV6-2 or TRBV6-3 and TRBJ1-5; 7 positions match TRBD1. V shed 5 bases and J 0 bases; nucleotides not matched to a gene: 7. CDR1 and CDR2 (germline): MNHEY, SVGEGT. The CDR3 has 16 residues. The CDR3 protein is CASSGGTVYSNQPQHF. The CDR3 region has the DNA TGTGCCAGCAGTGGTGGGACAGTCTATAGCAATCAGCCCCAGCATTTT.

At least ten counts were recorded for this clonotype. The chain couples TRBV24-1 to TRBJ2-5; D not resolved. This CDR3 contains 14 residues. Germline V gene lookup returns CDR1 KGHDR and CDR2 SFDVKD. Trimming stripped 7 bases from V and 7 bases from J, with 18 bases between. This CDR3 is CATRDINPSGTQYF. The CDR3 nucleotides read TGTGCCACCAGAGATATAAATCCATCGGGGACCCAGTACTTC.

This clonotype has a count of ten or more. The chain carries TRBV7-3 and TRBJ2-7; the D gene is possibly TRBD1 (5 bases). This CDR3 comprises 15 residues. The germline V and J ends were trimmed by 0 bases and 7 bases, with 16 bases remaining between them. Germline CDR1 and CDR2: SGHTA and FQGTGA. DNA for the CDR3: TGTGCCAGCAGCTTAACAAGGGCAGGGTTAGGAGAGCAGTACTTC. Translating gives CASSLTRAGLGEQYF.

The rearrangement uses TRBV4-1 and TRBJ2-4, with 8 bases aligning to TRBD2. The CDR3 length is 16 residues. Germline V gene data show CDR1 as MGHRA and CDR2 as YSYEKL. The V and J ends lost 2 bases and 3 bases, in that order; junction bases with no gene match: 6. The CDR3 nucleotides read TGCGCCAGCAGCCAACCTTCCCGGGGGGGCAAAAACATTCAGTACTTC. Its translation: CASSQPSRGGKNIQYF.

This clonotype was counted many times. The rearrangement uses TRBV7-2 and TRBJ1-1; D might be TRBD1 (6 bases). The ends were cut back, 4 bases at V and 1 base at J, with 10 bases in the middle. This CDR3 is 14 amino acids long. Germline V gene sequence: CDR1 SGHTA, CDR2 FQGNSA. CDR3: CASSYRGQNTEAFF. The CDR3 DNA follows: TGTGCCAGCAGCTACCGGGGACAGAACACTGAAGCTTTCTTT.

This clonotype occurred many times. This chain links TRBV2 with TRBJ2-2; a possible D gene is TRBD2 (6 bases). Germline V lookup: CDR1 SNHLY, CDR2 FYNNEI. The CDR3 is 13 residues long. V gave up 6 bases and J gave up 4 bases, with 9 bases separating them. CDR3 protein: CASRLAPTGELFF. The CDR3 DNA follows: TGTGCCAGCAGACTAGCACCCACCGGGGAGCTGTTTTTT.

In this sample, this clonotype turned up a few times. This chain joins TRBV4-1 and TRBJ2-1; 9 nucleotides agree with TRBD2. CDR1 and CDR2 (germline): MGHRA, YSYEKL. The CDR3 contains 15 residues. The V and J ends lost 4 bases and 7 bases, in that order; junction bases with no gene match: 8. CDR3 loop: CASSPEAGGLNEQFF. The CDR3 DNA follows: TGCGCCAGCAGCCCAGAGGCGGGGGGGCTGAATGAGCAGTTCTTC.

The genes are TRBV6-1 and TRBJ2-2; D could derive from TRBD1 or TRBD2 (5 bases each). The germline V gene has CDR1 MNHNS and CDR2 SASEGT. The CDR3 loop spans 15 amino acids. With 5 bases removed from V and 5 bases from J, the gap between germline ends came to 15 bases. In DNA form, the CDR3 reads TGTGCCAGCAGTCGCACGAGGGGCGGGACCGGGGAGCTGTTTTTT. This gives the protein CASSRTRGGTGELFF.

This clonotype was detected many times. The chain combines TRBV5-1 with TRBJ2-7; a possible D gene is TRBD1 (6 bases). The germline V gene has CDR1 SGHRS and CDR2 YFSETQ. Trimming took 0 bases from V and 3 from J, leaving 7 bases between them. The CDR3 is made up of 13 amino acids. CDR3 DNA: TGCGCCAGCAGCTTGGGGACAGTCTACGAGCAGTACTTC. Its translation is CASSLGTVYEQYF.